Sequencing of this T cell receptor beta chain was carried out in a study of blood T cell repertoires in COVID-19. Overall study: The United States, Italy and Spain provided the acute and convalescent COVID-19 samples. The analysed material was cDNA or gDNA that came from T cells, B-cell-depleted T cells, or PBMCs.

Original analysis: Amplification from reference gene primers served as the basis for estimated nucleated cell counts. Only in-frame clones appear in the TCRdb table, and some are missing; sequencing was by immunoSEQ multiplex PCR. The DNA was the basis for D and trimming; V, J and clone size are from that table. The sample includes under 150,000 clones, almost 90% seen only once; the top ten take approximately 10%. V was shortened by 1 base and J by 5 bases, with 8 bases between the two germline ends. Germline CDR1 and CDR2: SGHTA and FQGTGA. CDR3 length: 13 residues. This sequence originates from a middle-aged man with active or convalescent COVID-19. The chain recombines TRBV7-3 with TRBJ2-5; D possibly corresponds to TRBD2 (6 bases). The sequencing input was peripheral blood. The CDR3, as DNA: TGTGCCAGCAGCTTAAAAGGAGGGGAGACCCAGTACTTC. As protein: CASSLKGGETQYF.